This TCR beta chain was documented in a study of blood T cell repertoires in COVID-19. Across the study: The cDNA or gDNA used as material had been derived from T cells, B-cell-depleted T cells, or PBMCs.

From germline, CDR1 is LGHDT and CDR2 YNNKEL (reference sequence). V lost 3 bases and J 3 bases, leaving 9 bases between the germline ends. CDR3 size: 13 residues. The table came from immunoSEQ multiplex PCR; TCRdb's copy has only in-frame clones and leaves some out. This table has 130,000 to 150,000 clones, around 81% appearing once. The receptor's source is a man aged 60 to 75 with active or convalescent COVID-19. The sequencing input was peripheral blood. This sequence joins TRBV3-1 (or the pseudogene TRBV3-2) and TRBJ2-7, with a tentative D call TRBD2 (6 bases). CDR3 nucleotide sequence: TGTGCCAGCAGCCACGGGAGAGGCTACGAGCAGTACTTC. Protein sequence: CASSHGRGYEQYF.